The 11 T cell receptor beta chains reported below all come from one sample, sequenced in a study of sequential checkpoint blockade in melanoma. As to treatment: randomized to nivolumab then ipilimumab (arm A) or the reverse (arm B). Profiled with immunoSEQ multiplex PCR; TCRdb holds only in-frame clones, not every one. This table has under 1,500 clones, roughly 23% appearing once. The sequenced sample was tumor tissue (inferred from file names), obtained from a patient given nivolumab and ipilimumab in sequence. The receptors shown here come from a human donor with melanoma.

By proportion, this clone is medium-sized. The rearrangement uses TRBV6-8 and TRBJ2-1; 8 bases match TRBD1. The CDR3 totals 13 residues. Germline V lookup: CDR1 MNHGY, CDR2 SAAAGT. The V segment lost 5 bases and the J segment 12 bases; nucleotides outside the gene matches: 9. The DNA of the CDR3 is TGTGCCAGCAGTCTGGACAGGGTGTCTGCGCAGTTCTTC. Amino acid sequence: CASSLDRVSAQFF.

V and J are TRBV18 and TRBJ2-3, with TRBD2 as a possible D gene (6 bases). Germline CDR1 and CDR2: KGHSH and LQKENI. V lost 1 base to trimming and J lost 4 bases, with 18 bases between them. This CDR3 comprises 17 residues. Here the CDR3 reads CASSPLTLANSPDTQYF. The CDR3 DNA follows: TGTGCCAGCTCACCACTAACACTAGCTAATTCCCCAGATACGCAGTATTTT.

This clone is medium-sized in the sample. The rearrangement links TRBV11-3 to TRBJ2-1, with 9 positions matching TRBD2. The trim removed 5 bases at V and 2 bases at J, leaving 7 bases unmatched. The CDR3 contains 16 residues. CDR1 SGHNT and CDR2 YENEEA come from the germline V gene. The CDR3 loop is CASSARGRGTYNEQFF. The CDR3 coding sequence is TGTGCCAGCAGCGCCCGCGGGAGGGGGACCTACAATGAGCAGTTCTTC.

By proportion, this clone is hyperexpanded. The chain is built from TRBV6-8 and TRBJ1-2; 9 positions match TRBD1. J lost 6 bases, V lost 0 bases, and 5 bases had no gene match. Looked up from germline, CDR1 is MNHGY and CDR2 is SAAAGT. There are 15 residues in the CDR3. The CDR3 DNA reads TGTGCCAGCAGTTACTCTACCGGGACAGGGAATGGCTACACCTTC. Translated, it gives CASSYSTGTGNGYTF.

The V and J genes are TRBV6-8 and TRBJ2-4; D uncertain. CDR3 length: 15 residues. Germline CDR1 and CDR2: MNHGY and SAAAGT. V was clipped by 5 bases and J by 1 base, with 12 bases between them. The CDR3 coding sequence is TGTGCCAGCAGTGGAACGGGTATCGCCAAAAACATTCAGTACTTC. Translated: CASSGTGIAKNIQYF.

In this sample, this clone turned up a few times. The chain joins TRBV28 to TRBJ2-5; unclear D gene. The CDR3 is 15 amino acids. CDR1 and CDR2 (germline): MDHEN, SYDVKM. Trimming left V 3 bases short and J 0 bases short, with 11 bases between. The CDR3 nucleotides are TGTGCCAGCAGTTTTCAACTTCGGTACCAAGAGACCCAGTACTTC. It is translated as CASSFQLRYQETQYF.

In its sample, this clone ranks as large (0.1 to 1%). This CDR3 is CATLGGSGYTGELFF. The CDR3 DNA reads as TGTGCCACCCTTGGCGGTAGCGGGTACACCGGGGAGCTGTTTTTT. The genes are TRBV15 and TRBJ2-2; TRBD2 matches 7 bases. CDR1 and CDR2 (germline): LNHNV, YYDKDF (reference sequence). The V segment lost 8 bases and the J segment 3 bases; nucleotides outside the gene matches: 9. There are 15 residues in the CDR3. Looking up the rest from reference TRBV15 and TRBJ2-2 gives the full variable domain: DAMVIQNPRYQVTQFGKPVTLSCSQTLNHNVMYWYQQKSSQAPKLLFHYYDKDFNNEADTPDNFQSRRPNTSFCFLDIRSPGLGDTAMYLCATLGGSGYTGELFFGEGSRLTVL.

This clone has just a few counts. V is TRBV6-1 and J is TRBJ2-4, with D hard to call. Germline V gives CDR1 MNHNS, CDR2 SASEGT. Trimming took off 0 bases at V and 4 bases at J, with 4 bases between the two ends. This CDR3 is built from 13 residues. In DNA, the CDR3 is TGTGCCAGCAGTGAAGCAGAAAAAAACATTCAGTACTTC. Its translation is CASSEAEKNIQYF.

In its sample, this clone is large. The chain links TRBV11-3 to TRBJ1-4; 7 bases agree with TRBD1. Germline V gene lookup returns CDR1 SGHNT and CDR2 YENEEA. The CDR3 loop spans 14 amino acids. The trim removed 3 bases at V and 10 bases at J, leaving 8 bases unmatched. This CDR3 reads CASSLRGPLPKLFF. The DNA for the CDR3 is TGTGCCAGCAGCTTGAGGGGGCCCCTTCCAAAACTGTTTTTT.

This clone was counted between two and nine times. The J gene is TRBJ2-1, the V gene TRBV5-1, with D perhaps matching TRBD1 or TRBD2 (6 bases each). Germline assignment: CDR1 SGHRS and CDR2 YFSETQ. The CDR3 extends over 15 amino acids. Trimming took off 2 bases at V and 4 bases at J, with 13 bases between the two ends. This CDR3 is CASSLGGGPYNEQFF. The CDR3 DNA reads TGCGCCAGCAGCTTAGGAGGGGGGCCTTACAATGAGCAGTTCTTC.

This clone counts as medium-sized (0.01 to 0.1%). V usage is TRBV9 and J usage is TRBJ2-7, with D possibly TRBD2 on 7 matching bases. Germline CDR1 SGDLS, CDR2 YYNGEE. Trimming pared 4 bases from V and 6 bases from J, leaving 17 bases between. CDR3 length equals 14 residues. CDR3 nucleotides: TGTGCCAGCAGCTTGAGGGGGACTACTCGCGAGCAGTACTTC. It codes for CASSLRGTTREQYF.